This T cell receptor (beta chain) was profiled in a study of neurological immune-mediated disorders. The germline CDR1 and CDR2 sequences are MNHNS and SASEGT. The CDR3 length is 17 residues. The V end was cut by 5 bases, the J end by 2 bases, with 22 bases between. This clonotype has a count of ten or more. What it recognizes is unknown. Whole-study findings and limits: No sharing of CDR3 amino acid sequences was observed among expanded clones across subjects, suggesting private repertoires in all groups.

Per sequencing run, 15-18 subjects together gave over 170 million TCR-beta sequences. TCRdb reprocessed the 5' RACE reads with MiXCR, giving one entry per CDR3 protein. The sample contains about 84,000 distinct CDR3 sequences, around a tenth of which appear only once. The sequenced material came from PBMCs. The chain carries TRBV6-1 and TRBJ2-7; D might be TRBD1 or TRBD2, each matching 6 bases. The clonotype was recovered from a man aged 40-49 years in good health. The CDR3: CASSLKSGAQGTYEQYF. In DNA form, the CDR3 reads TGTGCCAGCAGTTTAAAATCGGGGGCACAGGGTACCTACGAGCAGTACTTC.